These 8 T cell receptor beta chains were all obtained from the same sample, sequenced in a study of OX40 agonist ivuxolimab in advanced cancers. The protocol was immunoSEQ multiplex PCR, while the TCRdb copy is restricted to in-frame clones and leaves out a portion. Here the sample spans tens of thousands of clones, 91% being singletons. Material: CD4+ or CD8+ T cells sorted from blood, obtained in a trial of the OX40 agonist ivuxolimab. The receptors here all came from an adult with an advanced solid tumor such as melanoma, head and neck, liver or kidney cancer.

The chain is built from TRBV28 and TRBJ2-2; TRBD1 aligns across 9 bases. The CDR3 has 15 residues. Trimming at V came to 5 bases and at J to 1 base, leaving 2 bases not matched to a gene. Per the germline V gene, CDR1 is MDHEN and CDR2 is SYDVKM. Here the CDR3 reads CASSTGQGNTGELFF. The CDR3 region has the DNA TGTGCCAGCAGTACGGGACAGGGGAACACCGGGGAGCTGTTTTTT.

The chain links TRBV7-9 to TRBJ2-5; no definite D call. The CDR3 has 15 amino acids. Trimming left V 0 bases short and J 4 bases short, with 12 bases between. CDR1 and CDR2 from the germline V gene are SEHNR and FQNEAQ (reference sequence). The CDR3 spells CASSLAIGVGETQYF. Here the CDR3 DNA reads TGTGCCAGCAGCTTAGCGATTGGAGTCGGAGAGACCCAGTACTTC. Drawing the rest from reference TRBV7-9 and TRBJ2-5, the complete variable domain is DTGVSQNPRHKITKRGQNVTFRCDPISEHNRLYWYRQTLGQGPEFLTYFQNEAQLEKSRLLSDRFSAERPKGSFSTLEIQRTEQGDSAMYLCASSLAIGVGETQYFGPGTRLLVL.

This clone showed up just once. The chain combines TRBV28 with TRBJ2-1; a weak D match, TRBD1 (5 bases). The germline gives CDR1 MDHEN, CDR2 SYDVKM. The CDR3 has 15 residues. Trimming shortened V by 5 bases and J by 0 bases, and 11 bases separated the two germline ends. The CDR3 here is CASSKQVSSYNEQFF. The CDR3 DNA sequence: TGTGCCAGCAGTAAACAGGTGAGCTCCTACAATGAGCAGTTCTTC.

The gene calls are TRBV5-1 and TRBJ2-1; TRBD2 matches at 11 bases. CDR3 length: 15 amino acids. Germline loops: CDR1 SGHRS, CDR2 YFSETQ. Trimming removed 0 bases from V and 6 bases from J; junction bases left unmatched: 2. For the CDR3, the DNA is TGCGCCAGCAGCTTGGGACTAGCGGGGATCAATGAGCAGTTCTTC. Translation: CASSLGLAGINEQFF.

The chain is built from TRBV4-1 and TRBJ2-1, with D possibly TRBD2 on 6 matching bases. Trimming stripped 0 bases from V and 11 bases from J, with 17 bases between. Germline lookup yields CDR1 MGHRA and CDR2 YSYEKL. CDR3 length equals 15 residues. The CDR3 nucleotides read TGCGCCAGCAGCCAAGACCTTGGCCGCGCGGGACAGCAGTTCTTC. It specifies CASSQDLGRAGQQFF.

Here the CDR3 reads CASRPGLAQETQYF. In DNA, the CDR3 is TGCGCCAGCAGGCCGGGACTAGCGCAAGAGACCCAGTACTTC. The rearrangement joins TRBV10-2 to TRBJ2-5, with 10 nucleotides matching TRBD2. Trimming took 6 bases from V and 2 from J; bases not matched to a gene: 3. The CDR3 has 14 amino acids. Germline V gives CDR1 WSHSY, CDR2 SAAADI.

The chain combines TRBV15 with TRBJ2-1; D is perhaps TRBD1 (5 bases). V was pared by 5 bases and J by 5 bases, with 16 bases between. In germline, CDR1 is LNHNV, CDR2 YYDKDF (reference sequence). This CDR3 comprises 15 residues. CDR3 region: CATSRRQTFDNEQFF. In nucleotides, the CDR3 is TGTGCCACCAGCCGGCGACAGACTTTTGACAATGAGCAGTTCTTC.

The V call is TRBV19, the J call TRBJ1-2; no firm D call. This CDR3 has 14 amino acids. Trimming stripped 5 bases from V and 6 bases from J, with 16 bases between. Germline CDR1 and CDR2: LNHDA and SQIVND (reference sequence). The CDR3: CASSRIGPTDGYTF. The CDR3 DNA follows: TGTGCCAGTAGTCGCATTGGGCCAACGGATGGCTACACCTTC.